The 12 T cell receptor beta chains reported below all come from one sample, sequenced in a study of cytomegalovirus exposure and HLA in healthy donors. The PCR ran on 60 Vbeta and 13 Jbeta primers. The assay was immunoSEQ multiplex PCR, and TCRdb's table has in-frame clones only and misses some. The sample has around 120,000 clones, roughly 80% seen once; the top ten hold approximately 2.5%. The sequencing input was PBMCs. These receptors all come from a middle-aged woman in good health and CMV-seropositive.

This clone was found once. The junction departs from the called germline gene at one end, perhaps through a read error. The genes are TRBV9 and TRBJ2-3; 8 bases are shared with TRBD2. The CDR3 contains 15 residues. Germline V gene lookup returns CDR1 SGDLS and CDR2 YYNGEE. The CDR3 protein is CASSVGGGFTDTQYF. CDR3 nucleotide sequence: TGTGCAAGCAGCGTGGGCGGGGGGTTCACAGATACGCAGTATTTT.

The V call is TRBV6-5, the J call TRBJ2-1; TRBD1 might be the D (6 bases). The CDR3 length is 13 residues. Trimming stripped 6 bases from V and 8 bases from J, with 14 bases between. Germline values: CDR1 MNHEY, CDR2 SVGAGI. CDR3 protein: CASRKQGSDEQFF. The CDR3 coding sequence is TGTGCCAGCAGAAAACAGGGTTCGGATGAGCAGTTCTTC.

The chain joins TRBV7-2 to TRBJ1-4, with 9 nucleotides matching TRBD1. V lost 6 bases and J lost 10; bases outside the gene matches: 9. The CDR3 extends over 14 amino acids. The germline V gene encodes CDR1 SGHTA and CDR2 FQGNSA. Here the CDR3 DNA reads TGTGCCAGCAGGCCGCGGACAGGGGAGGGAAAACTGTTTTTT. Translating it yields CASRPRTGEGKLFF. Full variable domain (remainder filled in from reference TRBV7-2 and TRBJ1-4): GAGVSQSPSNKVTEKGKDVELRCDPISGHTALYWYRQSLGQGLEFLIYFQGNSAPDKSGLPSDRFSAERTGGSVSTLTIQRTQQEDSAVYLCASRPRTGEGKLFFGSGTQLSVL.

The chain uses TRBV30 and TRBJ2-1; TRBD2 matches 11 bases. The CDR3 loop spans 16 amino acids. Germline CDR1 reads GTSNPN; CDR2 reads SVGIG (reference sequence). Losses at the gene ends were 3 bases for V and 3 bases for J; bases not matched to a gene: 7. CDR3 amino acids: CAWRHLAGGLYNEQFF. CDR3 coding DNA: TGTGCCTGGAGGCACCTAGCGGGGGGCCTCTACAATGAGCAGTTCTTC.

The gene calls are TRBV5-6 and TRBJ1-3; no clear D. Trimming removed 2 bases from V and 0 bases from J, with 12 bases in between. The CDR3 runs to 16 residues. The germline V gene encodes CDR1 SGHDT and CDR2 YYEEEE. The CDR3 DNA is TGTGCCAGCAGCTTTACGGCTAGTAACTCTGGAAACACCATATATTTT. Amino acids: CASSFTASNSGNTIYF.

This clone was counted once. This chain links TRBV29-1 with TRBJ1-4, with 9 bases matching TRBD1. The germline CDR1 and CDR2 sequences are SQVTM and ANQGSEA. Trimming at V came to 8 bases and at J to 7 bases, leaving 11 bases not matched to a gene. The CDR3 runs to 14 residues. The CDR3: CSITTGTGREKLFF. Written as DNA, the CDR3 is TGCAGCATCACCACCGGGACAGGGCGTGAAAAACTGTTTTTT.

This clone is a singleton in its sample. The chain combines TRBV6-1 with TRBJ1-5, with TRBD1 matching over 8 bases. V lost 5 bases, J lost 2 bases, and 2 bases stayed unmatched. In germline, CDR1 is MNHNS, CDR2 SASEGT. The CDR3 is 14 amino acids. CDR3 nucleotides: TGTGCCAGCAGTTTGGACAGGGGCAATCAGCCCCAGCATTTT. Translated: CASSLDRGNQPQHF.

V is TRBV5-8 and J is TRBJ2-2; D is uncertain. CDR1 SGHTS and CDR2 YDEGEE come from the germline V gene. The CDR3 has 14 residues. V lost 1 base and J lost 5, with 9 bases in between. Written as DNA, the CDR3 is TGTGCCAGCAGCTTGTCTAGGTCGACCGGGGAGCTGTTTTTT. It encodes CASSLSRSTGELFF.

The rearrangement uses TRBV25-1 and TRBJ2-5; no definite D call. The CDR3 spans 11 residues. Trimming cost V 8 bases and J 4 bases, with 8 bases left between them. The germline gives CDR1 MGHDK, CDR2 SYGVNS. The DNA of the CDR3 is TGTGCCAGCGGGCTGCTAGAGACCCAGTACTTC. The encoded protein is CASGLLETQYF.

CDR3 in DNA: TGTGCCAGCAGTCCTAGGGAGGCAGGGAGGGGAAAACTGTTTTTT. The encoded protein is CASSPREAGRGKLFF. The genes are TRBV27 and TRBJ1-4, with D possibly matching TRBD1 (5 bases). Germline values: CDR1 MNHEY, CDR2 SMNVEV (reference sequence). The CDR3 covers 15 residues. Trimming took 5 bases from V and 10 from J, leaving 20 bases between them.

This sequence joins TRBV5-1 and TRBJ2-4; the D gene is possibly TRBD1 (5 bases). There are 15 residues in the CDR3. The germline CDR1 and CDR2 sequences are SGHRS and YFSETQ. V was shortened by 4 bases and J by 0 bases, with 11 bases between the two germline ends. CDR3 loop: CASSPGAVAKNIQYF. CDR3 DNA: TGCGCCAGCAGCCCTGGGGCAGTAGCCAAAAACATTCAGTACTTC.

Comments on this clone: Other nucleotide sequences from this sample produce the same CDR3. The chain uses TRBV4-3 and TRBJ2-1; perhaps TRBD2 as D (6 bases). Germline V gene lookup returns CDR1 LGHNA and CDR2 YSLEER. V lost 0 bases to trimming and J lost 4 bases, with 13 bases between them. The CDR3 consists of 16 residues. This chain's CDR3 is CASSQETGVGYNEQFF. In DNA, the CDR3 is TGCGCCAGCAGCCAAGAAACGGGAGTAGGGTACAATGAGCAGTTCTTC.